A single sample gave rise to the 30 T cell receptor beta chains below, sequenced in a study of technical replicates of blood from several donors (dated by TCRdb to between 2016 and 2019). The library was obtained by the immunoSEQ multiplex PCR assay. TCRdb obtained this table from immuneACCESS and retained in-frame rearrangements with V and J assigned. These tables miss some clones; where compared with another copy, unresolved V genes account for less than half of the shortfall, and the remainder is unexplained. This sample lists more than 70,000 clones; about 89% were detected once. Of the sample, approximately 0.27% is held by the ten largest clones. Sequencing was done on a sample of T cells isolated from PBMCs. Receptors originate from a human donor in good health.

The chain employs TRBV27 and TRBJ1-1, with 10 bases matching TRBD1. Germline V lookup: CDR1 MNHEY, CDR2 SMNVEV (reference sequence). The length of the CDR3 is 15 residues. With V trimmed by 5 bases and J by 4 bases, 7 bases remained unmatched. CDR3 in DNA: TGTGCCAGCAGTATAAGGGACAGGGGCGGCACTGAAGCTTTCTTT. Translating it yields CASSIRDRGGTEAFF.

The chain uses TRBV28 and TRBJ2-6; the match to TRBD1 covers 9 bases. From germline, CDR1 is MDHEN and CDR2 SYDVKM. The CDR3 covers 19 residues. V shed 3 bases, J shed 4 bases, and the junction held 13 bases outside the gene matches. The CDR3 is CASSLRGQGTVLGANVLTF. In DNA, the CDR3 is TGTGCCAGCAGTTTGAGGGGACAGGGTACGGTTTTAGGGGCCAACGTCCTGACTTTC.

The V gene is TRBV6-1, the J gene TRBJ2-5, with a weak D call TRBD2 (5 bases). Germline V gene lookup returns CDR1 MNHNS and CDR2 SASEGT. V shed 1 base and J shed 5 bases, with 11 bases lying between them. The CDR3 runs 14 residues. The CDR3 spells CASSEDGVLETQYF. The CDR3 coding sequence is TGTGCCAGCAGTGAAGACGGGGTGTTGGAGACCCAGTACTTC.

This clone has only one observation. The J gene is TRBJ1-1, the V gene TRBV20-1; D not certain. Trimming stripped 0 bases from V and 6 bases from J, with 5 bases between. The germline CDR1 and CDR2 sequences are DFQATT and SNEGSKA (reference sequence). The CDR3 totals 11 residues. CDR3 loop: CSARDISEAFF. The CDR3 DNA reads as TGCAGTGCTAGAGATATTTCTGAAGCTTTCTTT.

V gene TRBV2 combines with J gene TRBJ2-7; 11 bases agree with TRBD1. V dropped 4 bases and J dropped 1; count of bases not matched to a gene: 0. Germline CDR1 and CDR2: SNHLY and FYNNEI. The CDR3 length is 14 residues. CDR3 DNA sequence: TGTGCCAGCAGTGGGGACAGGGGGTCCTACGAGCAGTACTTC. Residues: CASSGDRGSYEQYF.

The chain combines TRBV5-4 with TRBJ2-2, with a weak D call TRBD2 (5 bases). CDR1 and CDR2 from the germline V gene are SGHNT and YYREEE (reference sequence). V lost 2 bases and J lost 7, with 12 bases in between. The CDR3 is made up of 14 amino acids. CDR3 amino acids: CASSLHNGNGELFF. CDR3 coding DNA: TGTGCCAGCAGCTTACACAACGGGAACGGGGAGCTGTTTTTT. The full variable domain, completed using reference TRBV5-4 and TRBJ2-2, is ETGVTQSPTHLIKTRGQQVTLRCSSQSGHNTVSWYQQALGQGPQFIFQYYREEENGRGNFPPRFSGLQFPNYSSELNVNALELDDSALYLCASSLHNGNGELFFGEGSRLTVL.

This chain uses TRBV6-6 with TRBJ1-2; a weak D match, TRBD1 (5 bases). The ends were cut back, 6 bases at V and 4 bases at J, with 15 bases in the middle. Per germline, CDR1 MNHNY and CDR2 SVGAGI (reference sequence). The CDR3 extends over 14 amino acids. Written as DNA, the CDR3 is TGTGCCAGCAGCAAGGGGATCTCCCTCTATGGCTACACCTTC. Its translation: CASSKGISLYGYTF.

This sequence joins TRBV13 and TRBJ1-1; 9 bases fit TRBD1. Germline assignment: CDR1 PRHDT and CDR2 FYEKMQ (reference sequence). CDR3 length equals 15 residues. Unmatched junction bases numbered 6, after V lost 2 bases and J lost 5 bases. For the CDR3, the DNA is TGTGCCAGCAGCTTAATGTGGACAGGGGAGACTGAAGCTTTCTTT. This sequence encodes CASSLMWTGETEAFF.

The CDR3 bases are TGTGCCAGCAGCCCAGGACAGGGTCTGGGTGAAAAACTGTTTTTT. Protein sequence: CASSPGQGLGEKLFF. The rearrangement joins TRBV28 to TRBJ1-4; 8 nucleotides agree with TRBD1. The germline gives CDR1 MDHEN, CDR2 SYDVKM. J was trimmed by 7 bases and V by 6 bases; bases with no gene match: 10. The CDR3 sequence is 15 residues long.

This clone occurred a few times. This chain links TRBV11-3 with TRBJ2-7, with 9 bases identical to TRBD1. Per the germline V gene, CDR1 is SGHNT and CDR2 is YENEEA. The trim removed 4 bases at V and 5 bases at J, leaving 3 bases unmatched. This CDR3 is 13 amino acids long. The DNA of the CDR3 is TGTGCCAGCAGCTCACAGGGGGCGGACGAGCAGTACTTC. Residues: CASSSQGADEQYF.

The rearrangement links TRBV11-2 to TRBJ2-1; the match to TRBD2 covers 13 bases. V was pared by 2 bases and J by 8 bases, with 3 bases of the junction left unmatched. This CDR3 comprises 15 residues. Looked up from germline, CDR1 is SGHAT and CDR2 is FQNNGV. The CDR3 DNA sequence: TGTGCCAGCAGCTTATGGACTAGCGGGAGCTATGAGCAGTTCTTC. Translated: CASSLWTSGSYEQFF.

This rearrangement joins TRBV4-1 to TRBJ2-7, with 7 bases identical to TRBD1. The V segment lost 3 bases and the J segment 0 bases; nucleotides outside the gene matches: 5. The CDR3 contains 15 residues. Per germline, CDR1 MGHRA and CDR2 YSYEKL. CDR3 in amino acids: CASSQTTGSSYEQYF. CDR3 nucleotides: TGCGCCAGCAGCCAGACGACAGGGTCCTCCTACGAGCAGTACTTC.

The chain couples TRBV7-2 to TRBJ2-1; D call uncertain. The CDR3 totals 19 residues. Trimming took off 5 bases at V and 0 bases at J, with 23 bases between the two ends. Germline V gene data show CDR1 as SGHTA and CDR2 as FQGNSA. CDR3 in amino acids: CASSLPFGPNRSSYNEQFF. DNA for the CDR3: TGTGCCAGCAGCCTCCCCTTTGGCCCCAATAGGAGCTCCTACAATGAGCAGTTCTTC.

This chain joins TRBV5-1 and TRBJ2-6; the D gene is possibly TRBD1 (5 bases). From germline, CDR1 is SGHRS and CDR2 YFSETQ. The length of the CDR3 is 16 residues. The V end was cut by 5 bases, the J end by 4 bases, with 16 bases between. In nucleotides, the CDR3 is TGCGCCAGCAGTGGGGCATCTGCTCTGGGGGCCAACGTCCTGACTTTC. Translated: CASSGASALGANVLTF. The whole variable domain, remainder taken from reference TRBV5-1 and TRBJ2-6, is KAGVTQTPRYLIKTRGQQVTLSCSPISGHRSVSWYQQTPGQGLQFLFEYFSETQRNKGNFPGRFSGRQFSNSRSEMNVSTLELGDSALYLCASSGASALGANVLTFGAGSRLTVL.

This chain joins TRBV11-3 and TRBJ1-4, with D unclear. The V and J ends lost 4 bases and 8 bases respectively, with 5 bases between them. This CDR3 region has 11 residues. Per germline, CDR1 SGHNT and CDR2 YENEEA. DNA for the CDR3: TGTGCCAGCAGCTATCGGGAAAAACTGTTTTTT. Translated: CASSYREKLFF.

This clone occurred a few times. This chain uses TRBV9 with TRBJ1-2; D not certain. Germline V gene sequence: CDR1 SGDLS, CDR2 YYNGEE. The CDR3 covers 16 residues. Trimming shortened V by 3 bases and J by 2 bases, and 17 bases separated the two germline ends. The CDR3 coding sequence is TGTGCCAGCAGCGCCGGCCCCTTTATAGCAAACTATGGCTACACCTTC. Translation gives CASSAGPFIANYGYTF.

This sequence joins TRBV7-9 and TRBJ1-1; 8 bases line up with TRBD1. Losses at the gene ends were 1 base for V and 1 base for J; bases not matched to a gene: 5. Germline V lookup: CDR1 SEHNR, CDR2 FQNEAQ (reference sequence). The CDR3 extends over 16 amino acids. The CDR3 region has the DNA TGTGCCAGCAGCTTAGGACAGGGGCCTAAGAACACTGAAGCTTTCTTT. Protein: CASSLGQGPKNTEAFF.

The chain carries TRBV19 and TRBJ1-5; D may be TRBD1 (5 bases). V was shortened by 6 bases and J by 6 bases, with 15 bases between the two germline ends. CDR1 LNHDA and CDR2 SQIVND come from the germline V gene (reference sequence). The length of the CDR3 is 14 residues. The CDR3 reads CASSTWGLSQPQHF. The CDR3 DNA sequence: TGTGCCAGTAGCACCTGGGGCCTTTCTCAGCCCCAGCATTTT.

The genes are TRBV6-1 and TRBJ2-7; 10 bases are a match to TRBD2. The J segment lost 3 bases and the V segment lost 4 bases, leaving 9 bases of the junction unmatched. Germline V gene data show CDR1 as MNHNS and CDR2 as SASEGT. The CDR3 covers 16 residues. The CDR3 DNA reads as TGTGCCAGCAGTGGCACCACTAGCGGGACAATCTACGAGCAGTACTTC. Amino acid sequence: CASSGTTSGTIYEQYF.

V is TRBV4-1 and J is TRBJ1-3, with D perhaps matching TRBD1 (5 bases). Per the germline V gene, CDR1 is MGHRA and CDR2 is YSYEKL. The length of the CDR3 is 18 residues. The V end lost 8 bases, the J end lost 4 bases, and 27 bases lay between the germline ends. CDR3 sequence: CASGHPGVRERSGNTIYF. CDR3 coding DNA: TGCGCCAGCGGACACCCTGGAGTACGGGAGCGCTCGGGAAACACCATATATTTT.

This chain links TRBV7-6 with TRBJ2-7, with 9 bases lining up with TRBD1. Germline CDR1 is SGHVS and CDR2 is FNYEAQ. J gave up 4 bases and V 1 base, and 5 bases lay outside the gene matches. The CDR3 has 15 amino acids. CDR3 coding DNA: TGTGCCAGCAGCTTAGGGGGACAGGGAGAATACGAGCAGTACTTC. Amino acids: CASSLGGQGEYEQYF. The full variable domain, with the rest looked up from reference TRBV7-6 and TRBJ2-7, is GAGVSQSPRYKVTKRGQDVALRCDPISGHVSLYWYRQALGQGPEFLTYFNYEAQQDKSGLPNDRFSAERPEGSISTLTIQRTEQRDSAMYRCASSLGGQGEYEQYFGPGTRLTVT.

This chain links TRBV29-1 with TRBJ1-2; weak D call: TRBD1 (6 bases). The CDR3 sequence is 14 residues long. The germline gives CDR1 SQVTM, CDR2 ANQGSEA. The V end was cut by 0 bases, the J end by 8 bases, with 16 bases between. The CDR3 DNA reads TGCAGCGTTGAAGAGGTAGCAGGGGATGAGGGCTACACCTTC. Protein product: CSVEEVAGDEGYTF.

The V gene is TRBV4-1, the J gene TRBJ1-3, with 8 bases aligning to TRBD1. The CDR3 totals 15 residues. With 3 bases clipped from V and 4 bases from J, the junction kept 5 bases outside the gene matches. Per germline, CDR1 MGHRA and CDR2 YSYEKL. CDR3 sequence reads: CASSHPGTGGNTIYF. CDR3 DNA sequence: TGCGCCAGCAGCCACCCCGGGACAGGAGGAAACACCATATATTTT.

The V gene is TRBV6-5, the J gene TRBJ1-4, with TRBD1 matching over 11 bases. CDR1 MNHEY and CDR2 SVGAGI come from the germline V gene. V trimming: 6 bases; J trimming: 10 bases; junction bases outside the gene matches: 7. This CDR3 is 14 amino acids long. The CDR3 coding sequence is TGTGCCAGCAGCAAAGGACAGGGGGCGGGAAAACTGTTTTTT. Encoded protein: CASSKGQGAGKLFF.

This chain connects TRBV10-3 to TRBJ1-2, with TRBD1 identical over 7 bases. Germline V gives CDR1 ENHRY, CDR2 SYGVKD. Trimming took 7 bases from V and 0 from J; bases not matched to a gene: 5. The CDR3 has 14 amino acids. The CDR3: CAIMTTGSNYGYTF. The DNA of the CDR3 is TGTGCCATCATGACGACAGGGTCTAACTATGGCTACACCTTC.

The chain joins TRBV7-9 to TRBJ1-1, with a weak D call TRBD1 (6 bases). The germline V gene has CDR1 SEHNR and CDR2 FQNEAQ (reference sequence). V lost 1 base and J 4 bases, leaving 7 bases between the germline ends. CDR3 length: 13 residues. The CDR3 DNA is TGTGCCAGCAGCTTAGAAGGGGGCACTGAAGCTTTCTTT. This sequence encodes CASSLEGGTEAFF.

V is TRBV11-3 and J is TRBJ2-7; TRBD2 might be the D (6 bases). V was pared by 7 bases and J by 5 bases, with 9 bases between. The CDR3 is made up of 11 amino acids. Germline lookup yields CDR1 SGHNT and CDR2 YENEEA. The CDR3 loop reads CASTGVNEQYF. CDR3 nucleotide sequence: TGTGCCAGCACGGGGGTGAACGAGCAGTACTTC.

This chain uses TRBV28 with TRBJ2-2, with a weak D call TRBD2 (6 bases). The CDR3 length is 16 residues. Per germline, CDR1 MDHEN and CDR2 SYDVKM. Deletions cut 4 bases from V and 5 bases from J, with 17 bases between. The CDR3 DNA is TGTGCCAGCAGTTATAGGTCGGGGGTAGGAACCGGGGAGCTGTTTTTT. Translating it yields CASSYRSGVGTGELFF.

J is TRBJ2-2 and V is TRBV5-1; 11 bases fit TRBD2. V lost 2 bases and J lost 5; bases outside the gene matches: 5. CDR1 SGHRS and CDR2 YFSETQ come from the germline V gene. The CDR3 sequence is 16 residues long. The CDR3 DNA reads as TGCGCCAGCAGCTTTCCCGGGACTAGCGGTACCGGGGAGCTGTTTTTT. Its translation is CASSFPGTSGTGELFF.

Only one count was recorded for this clone. The chain recombines TRBV7-9 with TRBJ2-3, with 8 bases aligning to TRBD2. This CDR3 is 15 amino acids long. The germline V gene has CDR1 SEHNR and CDR2 FQNEAQ (reference sequence). The junction had 4 bases not matched to a gene; V was cut back by 3 bases and J by 2 bases. DNA of the CDR3: TGTGCCAGCAGCTTGTCAGCGGGGGCCACAGATACGCAGTATTTT. Translating it yields CASSLSAGATDTQYF.